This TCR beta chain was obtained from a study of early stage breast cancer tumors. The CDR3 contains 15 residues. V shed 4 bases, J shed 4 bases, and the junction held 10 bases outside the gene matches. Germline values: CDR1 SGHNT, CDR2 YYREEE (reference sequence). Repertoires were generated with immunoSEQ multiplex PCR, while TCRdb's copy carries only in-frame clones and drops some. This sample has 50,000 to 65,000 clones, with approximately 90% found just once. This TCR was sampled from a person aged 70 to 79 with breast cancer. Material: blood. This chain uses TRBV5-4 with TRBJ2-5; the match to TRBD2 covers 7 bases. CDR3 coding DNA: TGTGCCAGCAGCGGTGGGAGGGTCTCGGCAGAGACCCAGTACTTC. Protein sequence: CASSGGRVSAETQYF.